The T cell receptor beta chain described here comes from a study of T cell repertoires in cytomegalovirus infection. Across the study: Matching HLA type and CMV infection were both indicated by public TCR beta signatures. Study outcomes and limitations: Carriers of CMV plus the relevant HLA were identified by cumulative public TCR beta family frequency. HLA-C-restricted CMV-specific TCR beta clonotypes prevailed in the ex vivo response.

This clonotype appeared a few times. The antigen remains unidentified. Via MiXCR, TCRdb re-called the reads, giving one row per CDR3 protein. The repertoire holds a few hundred thousand distinct CDR3 sequences, with about 30% as singletons. Trimming cost V 3 bases and J 4 bases, with 17 bases left between them. This CDR3 contains 16 residues. Germline assignment: CDR1 SGHTA and CDR2 FQGNSA. J is TRBJ2-3 and V is TRBV7-2, with D perhaps TRBD1 or TRBD2 (5 bases each). The TCR comes from a human donor in good health (CMV status not recorded). Some clones in this sample may be carry-over from other donors' samples. The sequenced material came from PBMCs. CDR3 bases: TGTGCCAGCAGCTTTGCTAGGGGACCCAACGCAGATACGCAGTATTTT. This translates into CASSFARGPNADTQYF.